The next 14 T cell receptor beta chains were all read from a single sample in a study of blood T cells in healthy people across ages. A J-beta primer mix and a sample-barcoded 5' primer were used in a second PCR of roughly 7 to 12 cycles. TCRdb passed the 5' RACE reads through MiXCR, listing each CDR3 protein once. The sample holds roughly 800,000 distinct CDR3 sequences, over 45% seen once. Specimen: blood. The receptors come from a man younger than 40 in good health.

This clonotype has more than one count but fewer than ten. This chain connects TRBV10-3 to TRBJ2-7; 8 bases fit TRBD2. The trim removed 8 bases at V and 5 bases at J, leaving 8 bases unmatched. The CDR3 extends over 13 amino acids. Germline CDR1 and CDR2: ENHRY and SYGVKD. CDR3 DNA: TGTGCCATCCGCGGGCGGGAGGTTCACGAGCAGTACTTC. Its translation: CAIRGREVHEQYF.

The rearrangement uses TRBV28 and TRBJ2-7; D is possibly TRBD2 (6 bases). Trimming removed 4 bases from V and 1 base from J, with 23 bases in between. From germline, CDR1 is MDHEN and CDR2 SYDVKM. The CDR3 sequence is 18 residues long. DNA of the CDR3: TGTGCCAGCAGTTACTCACTCGCGGGATTAGCGGCATCCTACGAGCAGTACTTC. This encodes CASSYSLAGLAASYEQYF. Full variable domain (remainder filled in from reference TRBV28 and TRBJ2-7): DVKVTQSSRYLVKRTGEKVFLECVQDMDHENMFWYRQDPGLGLRLIYFSYDVKMKEKGDIPEGYSVSREKKERFSLILESASTNQTSMYLCASSYSLAGLAASYEQYFGPGTRLTVT.

This chain connects TRBV6-2 or TRBV6-3 to TRBJ2-5; D remains unclear. The V gene's germline CDR1 is MNHEY and CDR2 SVGEGT. V shed 5 bases and J shed 5 bases, with 9 bases lying between them. The CDR3 has 12 amino acids. CDR3 bases: TGTGCCAGCAGTAAGATCGGGGAGACCCAGTACTTC. The encoded protein is CASSKIGETQYF.

V gene TRBV2 combines with J gene TRBJ2-3; D is unclear. The CDR3 is 14 residues long. Germline CDR1 reads SNHLY; CDR2 reads FYNNEI. Trimming stripped 7 bases from V and 2 bases from J, with 13 bases between. This chain's CDR3 is CASKNSPVTDTQYF. The DNA for the CDR3 is TGTGCCAGCAAAAACTCCCCAGTCACAGATACGCAGTATTTT.

This clonotype was seen ten or more times. The chain combines TRBV29-1 with TRBJ2-3, with D possibly matching TRBD1 (5 bases). The CDR3 has 15 residues. Germline CDR1 and CDR2: SQVTM and ANQGSEA. The germline V and J ends were trimmed by 4 bases and 2 bases, with 16 bases remaining between them. CDR3 nucleotide sequence: TGCAGCGTTGGTGGAATGGGGCTGGACACAGATACGCAGTATTTT. Translation gives CSVGGMGLDTDTQYF.

This chain connects TRBV6-5 to TRBJ2-7; D may be TRBD2 (6 bases). The CDR3 has 15 residues. The germline V gene encodes CDR1 MNHEY and CDR2 SVGAGI. V lost 2 bases, J lost 5 bases, and 16 bases lay in between. The CDR3 protein is CASSYISGSGHEQYF. CDR3 DNA: TGTGCCAGCAGTTACATTAGCGGTTCTGGCCACGAGCAGTACTTC.

The genes are TRBV7-9 and TRBJ2-2; D is unclear. The CDR3 has 9 amino acids. Trimming cost V 10 bases and J 9 bases, with 6 bases left between them. The germline gives CDR1 SEHNR, CDR2 FQNEAQ (reference sequence). The CDR3 coding sequence is TGTGCCACCCAGAGGGAGCTGTTTTTT. Its protein product is CATQRELFF.

A remark on this clonotype: Mismatch with germline at one junction end may stem from a read error. The CDR3 here is CASGGQGGGYTF. CDR3 in DNA: TGTGCCAGCGGGGGACAGGGAGGTGGCTATACCTTC. This chain uses TRBV25-1 with TRBJ1-2, with 9 bases aligning to TRBD1. Germline CDR1 is MGHDK and CDR2 is SYGVNS. CDR3 length: 12 residues.

J is TRBJ2-3 and V is TRBV7-2; 8 bases are shared with TRBD2. Germline lookup yields CDR1 SGHTA and CDR2 FQGNSA. Unmatched junction bases numbered 7, after V lost 0 bases and J lost 5 bases. The CDR3 has 16 residues. Here the CDR3 reads CASSLAVLAALDTQYF. CDR3 coding DNA: TGTGCCAGCAGCTTAGCGGTACTAGCGGCCTTAGATACGCAGTATTTT. Full variable domain (remainder filled in from reference TRBV7-2 and TRBJ2-3): GAGVSQSPSNKVTEKGKDVELRCDPISGHTALYWYRQSLGQGLEFLIYFQGNSAPDKSGLPSDRFSAERTGGSVSTLTIQRTQQEDSAVYLCASSLAVLAALDTQYFGPGTRLTVL.

The genes are TRBV29-1 and TRBJ1-1; 8 bases match TRBD1. Germline values: CDR1 SQVTM, CDR2 ANQGSEA. The CDR3 consists of 13 residues. V shed 6 bases, J shed 4 bases, and the junction held 7 bases outside the gene matches. The CDR3 DNA follows: TGCAGCGTGAAGGGACAGGCGGGCACTGAAGCTTTCTTT. Protein product: CSVKGQAGTEAFF. Based on the CDR3 plus reference TRBV29-1 and TRBJ1-1, the full variable domain is SAVISQKPSRDICQRGTSLTIQCQVDSQVTMMFWYRQQPGQSLTLIATANQGSEATYESGFVIDKFPISRPNLTFSTLTVSNMSPEDSSIYLCSVKGQAGTEAFFGQGTRLTVV.

This clonotype has just a few counts. This chain links TRBV2 with TRBJ2-7, with D hard to call. This CDR3 is 12 amino acids long. Germline V gene data show CDR1 as SNHLY and CDR2 as FYNNEI. Between the trimmed V and J ends, which lost 6 bases and 6 bases, there was a span of 12 bases. In DNA, the CDR3 is TGTGCCAGCAGCAGTCCTCCTCTCGAGCAGTACTTC. This gives the protein CASSSPPLEQYF.

A note on this clonotype: A junction end diverges from the germline sequence, so it may reflect a read error. The chain couples TRBV27 to TRBJ2-1, with a possible D match to TRBD2 (5 bases). The assigned J gene may be wrong: the sequence end matches TRBJ2-7 better. Germline-derived CDR1 and CDR2 are MNHEY and SMNVEV (reference sequence). The CDR3 is made up of 16 amino acids. DNA for the CDR3: TGTGCCACCAGTGTCGAACTAGATCACTCCTACAATGAGCAGTACTTC. Amino acid sequence: CATSVELDHSYNEQYF.

V usage is TRBV5-8 and J usage is TRBJ2-5; 10 nucleotides agree with TRBD1. The J call may be incorrect, as the DNA end agrees better with TRBJ2-7. The CDR3 contains 14 residues. CDR1 and CDR2 (germline): SGHTS, YDEGEE. CDR3 residues: CASSFRGTGDEQYF. The CDR3 DNA is TGTGCCAGCAGCTTCAGGGGGACAGGGGACGAGCAGTACTTC.

This rearrangement joins TRBV6-1 to TRBJ1-2, with 10 bases that match TRBD1. Germline-derived CDR1 and CDR2 are MNHNS and SASEGT. The V segment lost 7 bases and the J segment 7 bases; nucleotides outside the gene matches: 15. The CDR3 sequence is 16 residues long. The DNA of the CDR3 is TGTGCCAGCACTGACCCGGGACAGGGGTTAGTAAGTGGCTACACCTTC. Its protein product is CASTDPGQGLVSGYTF.